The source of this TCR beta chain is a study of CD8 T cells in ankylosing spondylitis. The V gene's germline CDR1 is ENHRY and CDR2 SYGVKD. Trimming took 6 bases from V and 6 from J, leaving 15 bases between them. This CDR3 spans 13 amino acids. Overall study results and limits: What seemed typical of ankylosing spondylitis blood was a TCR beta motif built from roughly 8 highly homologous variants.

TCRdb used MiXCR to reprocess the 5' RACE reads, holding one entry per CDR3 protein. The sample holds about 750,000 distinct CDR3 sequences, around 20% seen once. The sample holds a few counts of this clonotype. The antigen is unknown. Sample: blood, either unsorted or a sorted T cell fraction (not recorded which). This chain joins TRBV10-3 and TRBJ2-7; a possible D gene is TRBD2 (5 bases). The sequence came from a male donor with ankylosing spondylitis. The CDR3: CAISATGGGEQYF. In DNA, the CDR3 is TGTGCCATCAGCGCTACCGGAGGTGGCGAGCAGTACTTC.